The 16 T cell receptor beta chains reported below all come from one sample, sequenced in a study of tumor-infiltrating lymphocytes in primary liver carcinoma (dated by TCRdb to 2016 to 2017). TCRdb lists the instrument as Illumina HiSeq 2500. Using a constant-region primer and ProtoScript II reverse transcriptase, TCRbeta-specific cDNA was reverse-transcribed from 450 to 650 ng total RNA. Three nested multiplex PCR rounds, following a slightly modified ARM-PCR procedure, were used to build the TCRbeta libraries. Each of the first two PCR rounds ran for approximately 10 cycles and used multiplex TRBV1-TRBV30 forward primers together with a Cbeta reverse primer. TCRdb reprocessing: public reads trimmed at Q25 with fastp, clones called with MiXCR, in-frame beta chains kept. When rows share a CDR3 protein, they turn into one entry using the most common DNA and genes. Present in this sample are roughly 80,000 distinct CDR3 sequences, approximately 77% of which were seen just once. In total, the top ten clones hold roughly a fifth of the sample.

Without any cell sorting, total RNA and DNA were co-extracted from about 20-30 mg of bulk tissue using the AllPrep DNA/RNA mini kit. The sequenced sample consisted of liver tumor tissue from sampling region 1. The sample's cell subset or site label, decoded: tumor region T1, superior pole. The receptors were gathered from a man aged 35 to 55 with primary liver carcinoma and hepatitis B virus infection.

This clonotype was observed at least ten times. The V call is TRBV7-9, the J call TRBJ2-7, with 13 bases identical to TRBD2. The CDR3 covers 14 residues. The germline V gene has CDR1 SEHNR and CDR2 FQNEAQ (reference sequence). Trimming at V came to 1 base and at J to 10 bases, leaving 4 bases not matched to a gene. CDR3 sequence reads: CASSLGGTSGTQYF. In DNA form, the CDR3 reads TGTGCCAGCAGCTTAGGAGGGACTAGCGGGACTCAGTACTTC. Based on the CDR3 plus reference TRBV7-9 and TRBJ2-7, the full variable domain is DTGVSQNPRHKITKRGQNVTFRCDPISEHNRLYWYRQTLGQGPEFLTYFQNEAQLEKSRLLSDRFSAERPKGSFSTLEIQRTEQGDSAMYLCASSLGGTSGTQYFGPGTRLTVT.

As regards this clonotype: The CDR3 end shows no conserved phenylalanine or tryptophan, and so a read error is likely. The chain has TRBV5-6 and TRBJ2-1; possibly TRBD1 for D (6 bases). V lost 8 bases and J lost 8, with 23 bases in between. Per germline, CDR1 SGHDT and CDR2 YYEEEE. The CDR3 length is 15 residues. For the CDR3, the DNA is TGTGCCAGTAGCAAACAGGGTATTATACCGGATGAGCAGTTCCTC. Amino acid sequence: CASSKQGIIPDEQFL.

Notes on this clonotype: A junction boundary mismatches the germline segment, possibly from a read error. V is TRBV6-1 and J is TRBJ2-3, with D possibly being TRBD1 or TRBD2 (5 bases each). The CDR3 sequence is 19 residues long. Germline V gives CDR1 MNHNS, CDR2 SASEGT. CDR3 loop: CASSEWRSSGRKSTDTQCF. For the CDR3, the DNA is TGTGCTAGCAGTGAATGGCGGTCTTCGGGACGTAAGTCCACAGATACGCAGTGTTTT.

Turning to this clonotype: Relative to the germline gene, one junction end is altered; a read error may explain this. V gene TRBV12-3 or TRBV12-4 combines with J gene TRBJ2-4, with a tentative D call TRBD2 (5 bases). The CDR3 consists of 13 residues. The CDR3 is CTSSFGGKYIQYF. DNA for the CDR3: TGTACCAGCAGTTTTGGAGGAAAATACATTCAGTACTTC.

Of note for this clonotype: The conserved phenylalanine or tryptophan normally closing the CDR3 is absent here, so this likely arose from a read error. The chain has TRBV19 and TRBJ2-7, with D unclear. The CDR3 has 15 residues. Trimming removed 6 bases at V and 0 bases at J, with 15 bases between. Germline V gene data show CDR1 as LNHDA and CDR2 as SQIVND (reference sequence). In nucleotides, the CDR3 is TGTGCCAGTAGCATTGGGCAGTGGAGCTCCTACGAGCAGTACATC. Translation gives CASSIGQWSSYEQYI.

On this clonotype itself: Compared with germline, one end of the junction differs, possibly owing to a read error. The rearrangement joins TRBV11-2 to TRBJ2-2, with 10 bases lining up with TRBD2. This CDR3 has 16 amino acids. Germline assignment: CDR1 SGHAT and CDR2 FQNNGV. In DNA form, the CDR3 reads TGTGCTAGCATCTTAGTGGCGCTAGCGGGAGCCGGGGAGCTGTTTTTT. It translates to CASILVALAGAGELFF.

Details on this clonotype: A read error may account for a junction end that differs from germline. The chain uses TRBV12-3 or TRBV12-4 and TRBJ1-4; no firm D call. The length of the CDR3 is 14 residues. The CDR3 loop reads CASSPTGPNEELFF. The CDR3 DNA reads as TGTGCCAGCAGCCCGACGGGTCCTAATGAAGAACTGTTTTTT.

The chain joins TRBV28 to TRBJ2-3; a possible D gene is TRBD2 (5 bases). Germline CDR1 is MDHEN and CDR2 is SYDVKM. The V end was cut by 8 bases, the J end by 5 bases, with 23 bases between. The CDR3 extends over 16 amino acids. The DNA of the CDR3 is TGTGCCAGCTGCTCGGCGGGTCCTCGAGGTGGAGATACGCAGTATTTT. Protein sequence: CASCSAGPRGGDTQYF.

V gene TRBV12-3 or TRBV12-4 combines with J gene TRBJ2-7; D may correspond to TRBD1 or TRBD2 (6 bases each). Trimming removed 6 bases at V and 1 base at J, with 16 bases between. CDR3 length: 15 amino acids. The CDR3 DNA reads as TGTGCCAGCAGCCGTAGAGGGGGGCTGTCCTACGAGCAGTACTTC. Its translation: CASSRRGGLSYEQYF.

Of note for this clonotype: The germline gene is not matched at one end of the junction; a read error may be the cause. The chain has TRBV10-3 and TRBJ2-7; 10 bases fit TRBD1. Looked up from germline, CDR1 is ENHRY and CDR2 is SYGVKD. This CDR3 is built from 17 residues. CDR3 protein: CAITALPPGQGFGEKYF. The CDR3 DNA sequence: TGTGCCATCACTGCCCTCCCCCCGGGACAGGGGTTCGGCGAGAAGTACTTC.

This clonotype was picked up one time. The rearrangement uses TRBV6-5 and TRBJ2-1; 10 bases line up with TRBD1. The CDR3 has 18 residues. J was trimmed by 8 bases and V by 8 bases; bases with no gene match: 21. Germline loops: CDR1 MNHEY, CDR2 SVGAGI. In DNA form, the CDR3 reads TGTGCCAGCTCGTGGGACAGGGGCATTAGCAGGAGGGCGCATGAGCAGTTCTTC. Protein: CASSWDRGISRRAHEQFF.

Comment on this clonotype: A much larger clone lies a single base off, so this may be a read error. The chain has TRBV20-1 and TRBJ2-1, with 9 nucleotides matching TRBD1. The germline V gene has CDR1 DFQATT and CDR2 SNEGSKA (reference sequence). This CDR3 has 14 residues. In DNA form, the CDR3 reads TGCAGAGCGCCGACCGGGACAGGGTACAATGAGCAGTTCTTC. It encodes CRAPTGTGYNEQFF.

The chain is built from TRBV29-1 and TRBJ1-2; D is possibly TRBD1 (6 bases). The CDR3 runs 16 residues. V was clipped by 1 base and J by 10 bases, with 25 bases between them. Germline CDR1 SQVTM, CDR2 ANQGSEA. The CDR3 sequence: CSVEAQRHGEGDDYTF. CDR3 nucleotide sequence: TGCAGCGTTGAAGCCCAGCGACACGGGGAGGGGGATGACTACACCTTC.

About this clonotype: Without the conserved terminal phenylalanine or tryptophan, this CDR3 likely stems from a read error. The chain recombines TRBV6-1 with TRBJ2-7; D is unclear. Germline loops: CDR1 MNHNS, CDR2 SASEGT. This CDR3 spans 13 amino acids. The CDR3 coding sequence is TGCGCCGGCAGTGAATGGGTTTTCTACGAGCAGTACCTC. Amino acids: CAGSEWVFYEQYL.

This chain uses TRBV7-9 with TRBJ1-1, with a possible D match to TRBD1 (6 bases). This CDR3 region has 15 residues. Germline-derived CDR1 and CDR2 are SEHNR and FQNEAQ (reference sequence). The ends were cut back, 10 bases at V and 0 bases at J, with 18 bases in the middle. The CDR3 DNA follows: TGTGCCAACAGTCCTCAGGGGCTAATGAACACTGAAGCTTTCTTT. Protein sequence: CANSPQGLMNTEAFF.

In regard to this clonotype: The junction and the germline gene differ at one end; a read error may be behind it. The CDR3 spells CVSSRDIPQAFF. CDR3 sequence (DNA): TGTGTCAGCAGCCGAGACATTCCCCAAGCTTTCTTT. This chain connects TRBV7-9 to TRBJ1-1; D not certain. The CDR3 is 12 residues long. Germline V gene data show CDR1 as SEHNR and CDR2 as FQNEAQ (reference sequence).